The 24 T cell receptor beta chains below come from one sample, sequenced in a study of vaccination and CD4 T cells after COVID-19. The Oncomine TCR Beta short-read assay was applied to DNA of cultured CD4+ T cells. Via MiXCR, TCRdb re-called the PCR reads, giving one row per CDR3 protein. Among around 15,000 distinct CDR3 sequences listed, roughly 51% were seen once. As for treatment: roughly 11-day PBMC culture with coronavirus spike peptide pools or control peptides (ViraFEST assay). These receptors lack a known antigen. Sequences were derived from cultured CD4+ T cells from blood, sampled after SARS-CoV-2 vaccination. These receptors were obtained from a human donor with COVID-19.

The J gene is TRBJ2-2, the V gene TRBV12-3 or TRBV12-4, with D possibly being TRBD2 (6 bases). Between the trimmed V and J ends, which lost 6 bases and 4 bases, there was a span of 9 bases. The CDR3 totals 13 residues. CDR3 amino acids: CASRGGVTGELFF. The CDR3 DNA is TGTGCCAGCAGGGGCGGGGTCACCGGGGAGCTGTTTTTT.

The chain has TRBV4-1 and TRBJ2-2; TRBD1 matches at 7 bases. CDR3 length: 14 residues. Germline CDR1 is MGHRA and CDR2 is YSYEKL. V shed 0 bases, J shed 6 bases, and the junction held 1 base outside the gene matches. CDR3 in amino acids: CASSQDRGSGELFF. CDR3 DNA sequence: TGCGCCAGCAGCCAAGACAGGGGGTCCGGGGAGCTGTTTTTT.

Here the CDR3 reads CATGQGARNEQFF. The CDR3 DNA reads TGTGCCACCGGACAGGGGGCGAGGAATGAGCAGTTCTTC. The chain links TRBV19 to TRBJ2-1; TRBD1 matches at 11 bases. Germline-derived CDR1 and CDR2 are LNHDA and SQIVND (reference sequence). V trimming: 10 bases; J trimming: 7 bases; junction bases outside the gene matches: 6. The CDR3 totals 13 residues.

The sample holds a few counts of this clonotype. The V call is TRBV6-5, the J call TRBJ2-5, with D uncertain. This CDR3 has 14 residues. Germline CDR1 reads MNHEY; CDR2 reads SVGAGI. V lost 4 bases, J lost 0 bases, and 9 bases lay in between. CDR3 in DNA: TGTGCCAGCAGTTTTCGGAAGGACCAAGAGACCCAGTACTTC. Translating gives CASSFRKDQETQYF.

A few counts support this clonotype. The chain employs TRBV11-2 and TRBJ2-3, with a tentative D call TRBD2 (6 bases). The CDR3 contains 15 residues. Germline assignment: CDR1 SGHAT and CDR2 FQNNGV. Trimming took off 5 bases at V and 9 bases at J, with 21 bases between the two ends. CDR3 sequence reads: CASSPSGSPGRTQYF. CDR3 coding DNA: TGTGCCAGCAGCCCTTCCGGGAGCCCCGGAAGGACGCAGTATTTT.

The chain joins TRBV9 to TRBJ2-5; TRBD2 might be the D (6 bases). V was cut by 6 bases and J by 5 bases, with 23 bases left in between. The CDR3 has 16 amino acids. Germline V gene data show CDR1 as SGDLS and CDR2 as YYNGEE. The chain's CDR3 is CASTLSGDRRSETQYF. CDR3 DNA: TGTGCCAGCACCCTTTCGGGGGATCGTCGGTCGGAGACCCAGTACTTC.

This clonotype was seen only a few times. The chain is built from TRBV7-6 and TRBJ2-5; 11 bases align to TRBD2. The CDR3 loop spans 17 amino acids. Germline V gene data show CDR1 as SGHVS and CDR2 as FNYEAQ. J was trimmed by 1 base and V by 0 bases; bases with no gene match: 4. The CDR3 DNA follows: TGTGCCAGCAGCTTAGCCGGGACTAGCGGCTTCCAAGAGACCCAGTACTTC. Translation gives CASSLAGTSGFQETQYF.

CDR3 region: CASSSSGDRSTEAFF. CDR3 sequence (DNA): TGTGCCAGCAGCTCGTCAGGGGATAGGAGCACTGAAGCTTTCTTT. The V gene is TRBV7-2, the J gene TRBJ1-1, with D possibly TRBD1 on 6 matching bases. Germline values: CDR1 SGHTA, CDR2 FQGNSA. The CDR3 has 15 residues. V was pared by 4 bases and J by 4 bases, with 16 bases between.

This clonotype has more than one count but fewer than ten. The chain's CDR3 is CASSDSGGDWETQYF. For the CDR3, the DNA is TGTGCCAGCAGTGATTCGGGGGGAGATTGGGAGACCCAGTACTTC. The chain couples TRBV6-1 to TRBJ2-5; 7 nucleotides align to TRBD2. V lost 3 bases, J lost 5 bases, and 9 bases stayed unmatched. The CDR3 is 15 residues long. CDR1 and CDR2 (germline): MNHNS, SASEGT.

Here the CDR3 DNA reads TGCGCCAGCAGCCAAGACAATCGGGTCGGAGATACGCAGTATTTT. This sequence encodes CASSQDNRVGDTQYF. V usage is TRBV4-3 and J usage is TRBJ2-3; D is unresolved. This CDR3 is built from 15 residues. The V end was cut by 0 bases, the J end by 5 bases, with 12 bases between. The V gene's germline CDR1 is LGHNA and CDR2 YSLEER.

In this sample, this clonotype turned up a few times. The rearrangement links TRBV24-1 to TRBJ2-7; D may correspond to TRBD1 or TRBD2 (5 bases each). Germline V lookup: CDR1 KGHDR, CDR2 SFDVKD. The CDR3 extends over 13 amino acids. The germline V and J ends were trimmed by 10 bases and 3 bases, with 15 bases remaining between them. CDR3 residues: CATAAEGNYEQYF. In DNA, the CDR3 is TGTGCCACGGCAGCCGAGGGGAACTACGAGCAGTACTTC.

This chain connects TRBV6-2 or TRBV6-3 to TRBJ2-2, with D unresolved. The CDR3 has 13 amino acids. Trimming cost V 8 bases and J 4 bases, with 11 bases left between them. Germline V gene lookup returns CDR1 MNHEY and CDR2 SVGEGT. CDR3 loop: CASLPAATGELFF. The CDR3 bases are TGTGCCAGCCTCCCGGCAGCCACCGGGGAGCTGTTTTTT.

The V and J genes are TRBV6-1 and TRBJ2-7; a possible D gene is TRBD1 (6 bases). CDR1 MNHNS and CDR2 SASEGT come from the germline V gene. Trimming cost V 6 bases and J 0 bases, with 12 bases left between them. There are 14 residues in the CDR3. In DNA, the CDR3 is TGTGCCAGCAGAAGAGGACAGTCCTCCTACGAGCAGTACTTC. Its translation is CASRRGQSSYEQYF.

The V and J genes are TRBV6-1 and TRBJ1-5; 7 nucleotides agree with TRBD1. This CDR3 has 13 residues. V trimming: 10 bases; J trimming: 1 base; junction bases outside the gene matches: 4. CDR1 is MNHNS, CDR2 SASEGT, per germline. The CDR3 nucleotides are TGTGCCACCCGACAGGGAAGCAATCAGCCCCAGCATTTT. This translates into CATRQGSNQPQHF.

This chain joins TRBV7-3 and TRBJ1-5, with TRBD1 matching over 8 bases. The germline gives CDR1 SGHTA, CDR2 FQGTGA. The V segment lost 5 bases and the J segment 4 bases; nucleotides outside the gene matches: 1. This CDR3 has 13 residues. In nucleotides, the CDR3 is TGTGCCAGCAGCCGACAGGGGAATCAGCCCCAGCATTTT. As protein: CASSRQGNQPQHF.

This clonotype occurred a few times. V usage is TRBV20-1 and J usage is TRBJ1-5, with 7 bases fitting TRBD1. CDR1 is DFQATT and CDR2 is SNEGSKA in the germline V gene (reference sequence). V shed 4 bases, J shed 3 bases, and the junction held 9 bases outside the gene matches. The CDR3 runs 15 residues. This CDR3 reads CSATIPGTVNQPQHF. The CDR3 DNA reads as TGCAGTGCTACCATCCCAGGGACAGTCAATCAGCCCCAGCATTTT.

The rearrangement joins TRBV30 to TRBJ2-5, with 8 bases fitting TRBD1. From germline, CDR1 is GTSNPN and CDR2 SVGIG (reference sequence). The CDR3 has 14 residues. After removal of 0 bases from V and 5 bases from J, the junction contained 5 bases not matched to a gene. CDR3 residues: CAWSVSGGWETQYF. The CDR3 DNA sequence: TGTGCCTGGAGTGTTTCAGGGGGCTGGGAGACCCAGTACTTC.

The chain combines TRBV6-5 with TRBJ2-1; 13 bases agree with TRBD2. V was pared by 4 bases and J by 10 bases, with 10 bases of the junction left unmatched. Germline V gives CDR1 MNHEY, CDR2 SVGAGI. The CDR3 loop spans 16 amino acids. The CDR3 DNA reads as TGTGCCAGCAGTTCCGCGGGGACTAGCGGGACGCTAGAGCAGTTCTTC. Encoded protein: CASSSAGTSGTLEQFF.

This clonotype was detected only a few times. The genes are TRBV27 and TRBJ1-5; TRBD1 agrees at 8 bases. V was pared by 3 bases and J by 2 bases, with 6 bases of the junction left unmatched. The CDR3 runs to 16 residues. The V gene's germline CDR1 is MNHEY and CDR2 SMNVEV (reference sequence). Written as DNA, the CDR3 is TGTGCCAGCAGTTTGTCGACAGGGGTGGGCAATCAGCCCCAGCATTTT. It specifies CASSLSTGVGNQPQHF.

V usage is TRBV6-1 and J usage is TRBJ1-6; tentative D call: TRBD1 (5 bases). The germline V and J ends were trimmed by 6 bases and 5 bases, with 14 bases remaining between them. CDR1 MNHNS and CDR2 SASEGT come from the germline V gene. The CDR3 has 15 amino acids. The CDR3 DNA reads as TGTGCCAGCAGAGCCAGCGGGGCTAATAATTCACCCCTCCACTTT. Translation: CASRASGANNSPLHF.

This clonotype was seen just once. J is TRBJ1-5 and V is TRBV7-8; D might be TRBD1 (5 bases). In germline, CDR1 is SGHVS, CDR2 FQNEAQ. The V gene lost 1 base and the J gene lost 3 bases, with 10 bases spanning the gap. The CDR3 totals 15 residues. The CDR3 sequence: CASSLGQGYNQPQHF. The DNA for the CDR3 is TGTGCCAGCAGCTTAGGTCAGGGCTACAATCAGCCCCAGCATTTT.

Only one count was recorded for this clonotype. The rearrangement joins TRBV30 to TRBJ1-5; D is uncertain. The germline V gene has CDR1 GTSNPN and CDR2 SVGIG (reference sequence). Trimming stripped 2 bases from V and 0 bases from J, with 14 bases between. This CDR3 is 16 amino acids long. CDR3 sequence reads: CAWSSGLHNSNQPQHF. In DNA, the CDR3 is TGTGCCTGGAGTTCCGGGCTACATAATAGCAATCAGCCCCAGCATTTT.

The rearrangement joins TRBV20-1 to TRBJ2-5; D unresolved. The V gene's germline CDR1 is DFQATT and CDR2 SNEGSKA (reference sequence). The CDR3 has 11 residues. Trimming took 4 bases from V and 2 from J, leaving 5 bases between them. CDR3 sequence: CSANPQETQYF. CDR3 coding DNA: TGCAGTGCTAACCCGCAAGAGACCCAGTACTTC.

The chain carries TRBV19 and TRBJ1-2; a weak D match, TRBD1 (5 bases). The V gene's germline CDR1 is LNHDA and CDR2 SQIVND (reference sequence). Between the trimmed V and J ends, which lost 7 bases and 2 bases, there was a span of 11 bases. The CDR3 has 13 residues. Here the CDR3 reads CASTSDINYGYTF. The CDR3 DNA is TGTGCCAGTACCTCGGACATCAACTATGGCTACACCTTC.